These 27 T cell receptor beta chains were all obtained from the same sample, sequenced in a study of cytomegalovirus exposure and HLA in healthy donors. In the PCR, 60 Vbeta and 13 Jbeta primers were used. TCRdb's copy holds only in-frame clones and misses some; the assay was immunoSEQ multiplex PCR. Here the sample spans about 120,000 clones, more than 60% being singletons. The source material was PBMCs. The source of these receptors is a woman aged 40 to 50 in good health and CMV-seropositive.

This clone was seen just once. The same CDR3 can be traced to other DNA sequences in this sample. This chain joins TRBV6-4 and TRBJ2-3; 9 bases are a match to TRBD2. Germline CDR1 reads MRHNA; CDR2 reads SNTAGT. The CDR3 extends over 15 amino acids. V dropped 3 bases and J dropped 0; count of bases not matched to a gene: 1. DNA for the CDR3: TGTGCCAGCAGTGAGGCGGGAGGGAGCACAGATACGCAGTATTTT. Amino acids: CASSEAGGSTDTQYF.

This clone has more than one count but fewer than ten. The rearrangement links TRBV2 to TRBJ1-6; no clear D. Between the trimmed V and J ends, which lost 0 bases and 16 bases, there was a span of 10 bases. The CDR3 consists of 12 residues. The germline V gene has CDR1 SNHLY and CDR2 FYNNEI. The CDR3 region is CASSEAGGFLHF. CDR3 sequence (DNA): TGTGCCAGCAGTGAAGCCGGCGGTTTTCTCCACTTT. The full variable domain, in which reference TRBV2 and TRBJ1-6 provide the parts outside the CDR3, is EPEVTQTPSHQVTQMGQEVILRCVPISNHLYFYWYRQILGQKVEFLVSFYNNEISEKSEIFDDQFSVERPDGSNFTLKIRSTKLEDSAMYFCASSEAGGFLHFGNGTRLTVT.

The chain combines TRBV7-6 with TRBJ2-7; 11 bases align to TRBD1. The CDR3 consists of 16 residues. V lost 7 bases and J lost 6; bases outside the gene matches: 14. CDR1 SGHVS and CDR2 FNYEAQ come from the germline V gene. The CDR3 sequence: CASTLTGGDRGSEQYF. CDR3 sequence (DNA): TGTGCCAGCACCCTAACGGGGGGGGACAGGGGGAGCGAGCAGTACTTC. The entire variable domain, with the rest obtained from reference TRBV7-6 and TRBJ2-7, is as follows: GAGVSQSPRYKVTKRGQDVALRCDPISGHVSLYWYRQALGQGPEFLTYFNYEAQQDKSGLPNDRFSAERPEGSISTLTIQRTEQRDSAMYRCASTLTGGDRGSEQYFGPGTRLTVT.

The V and J genes are TRBV9 and TRBJ1-4; TRBD1 matches 7 bases. This CDR3 is 15 amino acids long. Losses at the gene ends were 5 bases for V and 4 bases for J; bases not matched to a gene: 8. The germline CDR1 and CDR2 sequences are SGDLS and YYNGEE. CDR3 loop: CASSRRGTDNEKLFF. CDR3 DNA: TGTGCCAGCAGTAGACGGGGGACAGATAATGAAAAACTGTTTTTT.

This chain uses TRBV11-2 with TRBJ2-5; 12 bases agree with TRBD1. The J call is in doubt because the DNA end fits TRBJ2-7 better. Germline V lookup: CDR1 SGHAT, CDR2 FQNNGV. The CDR3 spans 15 residues. The CDR3 region is CASSPGQGAAYEQYF. For the CDR3, the DNA is TGTGCCAGCAGCCCGGGACAGGGGGCAGCCTACGAGCAGTACTTC.

This clone appeared once. This chain joins TRBV9 and TRBJ2-4, with 9 bases fitting TRBD1. Germline V gives CDR1 SGDLS, CDR2 YYNGEE. This CDR3 has 14 amino acids. V dropped 0 bases and J dropped 9; count of bases not matched to a gene: 4. The CDR3 region has the DNA TGTGCCAGCAGCGTAGGACGACAGGGGGGCATTCAGTACTTC. Translation: CASSVGRQGGIQYF.

V gene TRBV7-9 combines with J gene TRBJ2-7, with TRBD2 as a possible D gene (6 bases). V was shortened by 5 bases and J by 5 bases, with 16 bases between the two germline ends. Germline V gives CDR1 SEHNR, CDR2 FQNEAQ (reference sequence). The CDR3 is 14 residues long. The CDR3 sequence: CASSLTRGMDEQYF. The CDR3 coding sequence is TGTGCCAGCAGCCTGACTAGAGGAATGGACGAGCAGTACTTC.

Concerning this clone itself: One end of the junction fails to match germline, which may point to a read error. Distinct nucleotide sequences in the sample also encode this CDR3. The chain recombines TRBV6-5 with TRBJ1-5; D ambiguous. The CDR3 consists of 12 residues. The germline CDR1 and CDR2 sequences are MNHEY and SVGAGI. The CDR3 DNA reads as TGCGCCAGCAGTTTTCTAAATCAGCCCCAGCATTTT. Translation gives CASSFLNQPQHF.

J is TRBJ1-1 and V is TRBV19; 8 positions agree with TRBD1. The CDR3 runs to 15 residues. V dropped 4 bases and J dropped 1; count of bases not matched to a gene: 5. CDR1 and CDR2 (germline): LNHDA, SQIVND (reference sequence). CDR3 sequence: CASSTSQGENTEAFF. For the CDR3, the DNA is TGTGCCAGTAGTACGTCACAGGGGGAGAACACTGAAGCTTTCTTT.

The chain combines TRBV5-1 with TRBJ2-1; 16 bases match TRBD2. Germline V lookup: CDR1 SGHRS, CDR2 YFSETQ. Trimming removed 6 bases from V and 7 bases from J; junction bases left unmatched: 4. There are 15 residues in the CDR3. As DNA, the CDR3 is TGCGCCAGCACCCCGGGACTAGCGGGGGGGAATGAGCAGTTCTTC. Protein sequence: CASTPGLAGGNEQFF.

V gene TRBV6-4 combines with J gene TRBJ1-1, with 7 bases matching TRBD1. CDR1 is MRHNA, CDR2 SNTAGT, per germline. V trimming: 4 bases; J trimming: 4 bases; junction bases outside the gene matches: 9. This CDR3 comprises 15 residues. In DNA, the CDR3 is TGTGCCAGCAGTGCTGGAGGGGGCTACAGCACTGAAGCTTTCTTT. It specifies CASSAGGGYSTEAFF.

The V call is TRBV29-1, the J call TRBJ2-5, with 8 positions matching TRBD1. V was clipped by 4 bases and J by 0 bases; unmatched bases: 13. CDR1 and CDR2 (germline): SQVTM, ANQGSEA. CDR3 length equals 17 residues. DNA for the CDR3: TGCAGCGTTGGACAGGGGAAAAGGGGGTCGTACCAAGAGACCCAGTACTTC. Encoded protein: CSVGQGKRGSYQETQYF.

The chain joins TRBV6-5 to TRBJ2-7, with TRBD1 matching over 11 bases. The CDR3 is made up of 14 amino acids. V was clipped by 6 bases and J by 7 bases; unmatched bases: 8. From germline, CDR1 is MNHEY and CDR2 SVGAGI. This CDR3 reads CASSPGQGAWEQYF. In DNA, the CDR3 is TGTGCCAGCAGCCCTGGACAGGGGGCCTGGGAGCAGTACTTC.

This chain links TRBV19 with TRBJ2-1; D remains ambiguous. Germline assignment: CDR1 LNHDA and CDR2 SQIVND (reference sequence). Trimming stripped 1 base from V and 0 bases from J, with 4 bases between. This CDR3 is built from 14 residues. The CDR3 bases are TGTGCCAGTAGTATAGTTAGCTCCTACAATGAGCAGTTCTTC. Amino acid sequence: CASSIVSSYNEQFF.

V gene TRBV11-2 combines with J gene TRBJ1-4; weak D call: TRBD1 (5 bases). The CDR3 sequence is 14 residues long. The V and J ends lost 2 bases and 7 bases respectively, with 11 bases between them. From germline, CDR1 is SGHAT and CDR2 FQNNGV. The CDR3 DNA reads TGTGCCAGCAGCTTATCTCAGGGAAGTGAAAAACTGTTTTTT. Translation: CASSLSQGSEKLFF.

The genes are TRBV5-1 and TRBJ1-1; weak D call: TRBD1 (5 bases). Germline CDR1 and CDR2: SGHRS and YFSETQ. Trimming stripped 4 bases from V and 4 bases from J, with 17 bases between. The CDR3 contains 15 residues. CDR3 sequence: CASSPAGVGATEAFF. CDR3 bases: TGCGCCAGCAGCCCGGCGGGGGTAGGGGCCACTGAAGCTTTCTTT.

V gene TRBV7-6 combines with J gene TRBJ2-3; the D is unclear. Germline V lookup: CDR1 SGHVS, CDR2 FNYEAQ. The length of the CDR3 is 12 residues. Trimming cost V 5 bases and J 3 bases, with 6 bases left between them. CDR3 sequence (DNA): TGTGCCAGCAGCCCCCCTACAGATACGCAGTATTTT. Translating gives CASSPPTDTQYF. The variable domain in full, completed from reference TRBV7-6 and TRBJ2-3, reads GAGVSQSPRYKVTKRGQDVALRCDPISGHVSLYWYRQALGQGPEFLTYFNYEAQQDKSGLPNDRFSAERPEGSISTLTIQRTEQRDSAMYRCASSPPTDTQYFGPGTRLTVL.

The genes are TRBV6-5 and TRBJ2-7, with 8 bases aligning to TRBD2. V was clipped by 7 bases and J by 2 bases; unmatched bases: 4. The CDR3 covers 13 residues. Germline CDR1 reads MNHEY; CDR2 reads SVGAGI. CDR3 sequence reads: CASKLAGTYEQYF. CDR3 DNA: TGTGCCAGCAAGCTAGCGGGTACCTACGAGCAGTACTTC.

V is TRBV28 and J is TRBJ1-1; D is perhaps TRBD1 (5 bases). The CDR3 loop spans 14 amino acids. Trimming removed 0 bases at V and 0 bases at J, with 5 bases between. The germline CDR1 and CDR2 sequences are MDHEN and SYDVKM. CDR3 residues: CASSLWDMNTEAFF. The CDR3 DNA sequence: TGTGCCAGCAGTTTATGGGACATGAACACTGAAGCTTTCTTT.

The sample holds a few counts of this clone. The genes are TRBV6-1 and TRBJ2-7; 8 positions match TRBD1. The V gene end was trimmed by 5 bases and the J gene end by 3 bases; junction bases not matched to a gene: 3. Germline assignment: CDR1 MNHNS and CDR2 SASEGT. The CDR3 sequence is 13 residues long. CDR3 sequence reads: CASSSGTGYEQYF. DNA of the CDR3: TGTGCCAGCAGTTCCGGGACAGGCTACGAGCAGTACTTC.

This clone was seen only a few times. The chain couples TRBV30 to TRBJ1-1, with D possibly TRBD1 on 5 matching bases. Germline assignment: CDR1 GTSNPN and CDR2 SVGIG (reference sequence). Trimming removed 3 bases at V and 1 base at J, with 12 bases between. CDR3 size: 14 residues. The CDR3 reads CAWSRADRNTEAFF. Here the CDR3 DNA reads TGTGCCTGGAGCCGGGCCGACAGGAACACTGAAGCTTTCTTT.

CDR3 in amino acids: CASSNPGGLVAFF. CDR3 in DNA: TGTGCCAGCAGTAACCCGGGGGGTTTGGTAGCTTTCTTT. The chain combines TRBV27 with TRBJ1-1; maybe TRBD1 (5 bases). V shed 5 bases and J shed 10 bases, with 17 bases lying between them. The CDR3 runs to 13 residues. Germline CDR1 reads MNHEY; CDR2 reads SMNVEV (reference sequence).

This clone was recorded only once. J is TRBJ1-5 and V is TRBV29-1; the D is unclear. The CDR3 spans 13 residues. V lost 2 bases and J 8 bases, leaving 13 bases between the germline ends. The germline CDR1 and CDR2 sequences are SQVTM and ANQGSEA. CDR3 sequence: CSVETLPGEPQHF. The CDR3 DNA is TGCAGCGTTGAAACCCTTCCGGGAGAGCCCCAGCATTTT.

The V gene is TRBV6-8, the J gene TRBJ2-7; TRBD1 is a possible D gene (6 bases). This CDR3 spans 15 amino acids. Germline V gives CDR1 MNHGY, CDR2 SAAAGT. V lost 2 bases to trimming and J lost 0 bases, with 11 bases between them. CDR3 DNA sequence: TGTGCCAGCAGTTACCCCCGCAGGGGCTCCTACGAGCAGTACTTC. It specifies CASSYPRRGSYEQYF.

This chain uses TRBV5-8 with TRBJ1-2; the D is unclear. Trimming left V 3 bases short and J 0 bases short, with 12 bases between. Per germline, CDR1 SGHTS and CDR2 YDEGEE. The CDR3 length is 15 residues. The CDR3 DNA is TGTGCCAGCAGCTGGGCCTCCGTAGCTAACTATGGCTACACCTTC. It codes for CASSWASVANYGYTF.

The CDR3 DNA reads TGCGCCAGCAGCTTGTGGCTAGCGGGAGACGAGCAGTACTTC. Protein sequence: CASSLWLAGDEQYF. The chain has TRBV5-1 and TRBJ2-7; 10 bases are a match to TRBD2. V shed 1 base, J shed 5 bases, and the junction held 3 bases outside the gene matches. The CDR3 extends over 14 amino acids. Germline loops: CDR1 SGHRS, CDR2 YFSETQ.

This clone was found a few times. The chain carries TRBV11-2 and TRBJ2-1; a weak D match, TRBD2 (7 bases). Trimming removed 6 bases at V and 5 bases at J, with 23 bases between. Germline assignment: CDR1 SGHAT and CDR2 FQNNGV. This CDR3 has 17 amino acids. This chain's CDR3 is CASSLRGGQRNDNEQFF. CDR3 DNA sequence: TGTGCCAGCAGTCTTAGGGGGGGGCAGAGAAACGACAATGAGCAGTTCTTC.